This T cell receptor beta chain comes out of a study of CD8 T cells in Susac syndrome. In blood CD8+ and CD4+ T cells, TCR beta underwent sequencing. Bulk CD8+ and CD4+ cells came from magnetic negative isolation; CD8+ TEMRA by FACS. RNA, at roughly 0.5 to 1 ug, was reverse transcribed with random hexamers. TCR beta CDR3 was amplified by immunoSEQ multiplex PCR. This amplification extended across 54 Vbeta and 13 Jbeta segments. TCRdb re-derived calls from the immunoSEQ multiplex PCR reads in MiXCR, one entry per CDR3 protein. The data hold 250,000 or so distinct CDR3 sequences, with 93% observed a single time. CDR3 length equals 15 residues. The V gene's germline CDR1 is MGHRA and CDR2 YSYEKL. Trimming stripped 1 base from V and 3 bases from J, with 12 bases between.

J is TRBJ1-1 and V is TRBV4-1, with D uncertain. The sequence came from a human donor with multiple sclerosis. Sequencing was carried out using CD4+ T cells from PBMCs. The DNA of the CDR3 is TGCGCCAGCAGCCAAGGGCAGGCTACCTACACTGAAGCTTTCTTT. Amino acids: CASSQGQATYTEAFF.